Listed below are T cell receptor beta chains from one sample, sequenced in a study of cytomegalovirus exposure and HLA in healthy donors. Data came from immunoSEQ multiplex PCR; TCRdb stores just in-frame clones and leaves some out. The sample shows 80,000 or so clones, 74% of them seen only once. The specimen sequenced was PBMCs. The receptor set was obtained from a man aged 30 to 39 in good health and CMV-seropositive. CDR3s include the opening cysteine and the closing phenylalanine or tryptophan. D genes are given only for firm matches. Some rows have no size entry. The others give once, few or many, or a class for an expanded clone.

J gene	V gene	clone size	D gene	CDR3 DNA	CDR3 protein
TRBJ1-4	TRBV30	.	.	TGTGCCTGGACAGGGGTCCCTAATGAAAAACTGTTTTTT	CAWTGVPNEKLFF
TRBJ2-7	TRBV14	.	TRBD1	TGTGCCAGCAGTCGACAGGGGAGGTTCGAGCAGTACTTC	CASSRQGRFEQYF
TRBJ2-7	TRBV7-2	few	.	TGTGCCAGCAGCTTAAGGGGGACCTACGAGCAGTACTTC	CASSLRGTYEQYF
TRBJ2-2	TRBV29-1	.	.	TGCAGCGTTTCCTGGACAGGAAGAGCGGGCACCGGGGAGCTGTTTTTT	CSVSWTGRAGTGELFF
TRBJ2-2	TRBV9	.	TRBD1	TGTGCCAGCAGCGCAGGGGGCGCGGTGACCGGGGAGCTGTTTTTT	CASSAGGAVTGELFF
TRBJ2-1	TRBV27	.	.	TGTGCCAGCAGTTTAAGGGGTACCTACAATGAGCAGTTCTTC	CASSLRGTYNEQFF
TRBJ2-1	TRBV7-6	.	TRBD1	TGTGCCAGCAGTTCCGGGACAGGGGGTTACAATGAGCAGTTCTTC	CASSSGTGGYNEQFF
TRBJ1-1	TRBV5-1	.	.	TGCGCCAGCAGCTTGGAAGGGGGTTTGAACACTGAAGCTTTCTTT	CASSLEGGLNTEAFF
TRBJ2-3	TRBV25-1	.	.	TGTGCCAGCAGTGGCGGGACTCTCAGGGATACGCAGTATTTT	CASSGGTLRDTQYF
TRBJ1-1	TRBV2	.	.	TGTGCCAGCAGGGACTACATGAACACTGAAGCTTTCTTT	CASRDYMNTEAFF
TRBJ2-3	TRBV11-2	few	TRBD2	TGTGCCAGCAGCTTAGAGTGGGCGGGGGGGCGGACAGATACGCAGTATTTT	CASSLEWAGGRTDTQYF
TRBJ2-3	TRBV7-3	.	TRBD2	TGTGCCAGCAGCTCAGGACTAGCGGGAGCTCGGACGCAGTATTTT	CASSSGLAGARTQYF
TRBJ1-1	TRBV5-6	.	TRBD1	TGTGCCAGCAGCTTCCGGGACAGCCCGATTGAAGCTTTCTTT	CASSFRDSPIEAFF
TRBJ2-6	TRBV19	.	.	TGTGCCAGTAGTATGATGGTAGCTGGGGCCAACGTCCTGACTTTC	CASSMMVAGANVLTF
TRBJ2-7	TRBV5-1	.	.	TGCGCCAGCAGCTTCGGCAGCCCGGGGGAGCAGTACTTC	CASSFGSPGEQYF
TRBJ1-1	TRBV15	.	TRBD1	TGTGCCACCAGCAGTCCTGGGACAGGGCAAAGAAGAGCTTTCTTT	CATSSPGTGQRRAFF
TRBJ1-3	TRBV5-1	.	.	TGCGCCAGCAGCCCCGGTGGGACTGTCTTCTCTGGAAACACCATATATTTT	CASSPGGTVFSGNTIYF
TRBJ1-5	TRBV5-6	.	TRBD1	TGTGCCAGGAGCTTGAGTAGGACAGGGGAGCGGCAGCCCCAGCATTTT	CARSLSRTGERQPQHF
TRBJ2-1	TRBV19	.	.	TGTGCCAGTAGTCTGTATTTGTCAAGGACAAGGGACAATGAGCAGTTCTTC	CASSLYLSRTRDNEQFF
TRBJ1-2	TRBV2	few	.	TGTGCCAGCAGTGAAGCGCGTGACAGTTTCTATGGCTACACCTTC	CASSEARDSFYGYTF
TRBJ1-1	TRBV4-2	.	TRBD1	TGTGCCAGCAGCCAAGACGGGACAGATGAAGAAGCTTTCTTT	CASSQDGTDEEAFF
TRBJ2-7	TRBV7-9	few	TRBD1	TGTGCCAGCAGCCCCAGGGGGTCCTACGAGCAGTACTTC	CASSPRGSYEQYF
TRBJ1-2	TRBV30	few	.	TGTGCCTGGAGTCGGGATAGTGGCTACACCTTC	CAWSRDSGYTF
TRBJ1-5	TRBV6-6	.	.	TGTGCCAGCAGTCGGACAGCTAGCAATCAGCCCCAGCATTTT	CASSRTASNQPQHF
TRBJ2-1	TRBV9	.	.	TGTGCCAGCAGCGTAGCAAATAGCGATGAGCAGTTCTTC	CASSVANSDEQFF
TRBJ1-5	TRBV27	once	TRBD1	TGTGCCAGCAGTTTATTAGGGGGGACAGGGGGTCAGCCCCAGCATTTT	CASSLLGGTGGQPQHF
TRBJ2-7	TRBV5-4	.	TRBD1	TGTGCCAGCAGCTTCGGGACAGAAGATAACGAGCAGTACTTC	CASSFGTEDNEQYF
TRBJ2-7	TRBV5-1	.	.	TGCGCCAGCAGCAACGACAGGCCCTACGAGCAGTACTTC	CASSNDRPYEQYF
TRBJ1-1	TRBV7-3	few	.	TGTGCCAGCAGCTTAGAGGGGAACACTGAAGCTTTCTTT	CASSLEGNTEAFF